The rows below give T cell receptor beta chains drawn from one sample of a study of PD-L1 blockade in urothelial cancer. The data were produced by immunoSEQ multiplex PCR, yet TCRdb's version contains in-frame clones alone and is incomplete. Of 35,000 to 50,000 clones in the sample, more than 75% are singletons; the top ten hold 2.7%. The starting material was PBMCs, obtained around atezolizumab (anti-PD-L1) treatment. These TCRs come from a man in his 70s with urothelial cancer. CDR3s leave out the opening cysteine and the closing phenylalanine or tryptophan.

v_call: TRBV29-1
j_call: TRBJ2-1
cdr3_length: 12
cdr3_aa: SVYTLKDYNEQF

v_call: TRBV23-1
j_call: TRBJ1-1
cdr3_length: 13
cdr3_aa: ASSHRAGGNTEAF

v_call: TRBV5-1
j_call: TRBJ1-1
cdr3_length: 12
cdr3_aa: ASSPDRANTEAF

v_call: TRBV11-2
j_call: TRBJ2-2
cdr3_length: 13
cdr3_aa: ASSLTSGGTGELF

v_call: TRBV28
j_call: TRBJ1-1
cdr3_length: 15
cdr3_aa: ASSFPRTGATNTEAF

v_call: TRBV7-9
j_call: TRBJ2-7
cdr3_length: 12
cdr3_aa: ASSGTSGTYEQY

v_call: TRBV9
j_call: TRBJ2-1
cdr3_length: 14
cdr3_aa: ASSVALRESSNEQF

v_call: TRBV30
j_call: TRBJ1-2
cdr3_length: 12
cdr3_aa: AWSVRRGLYGYT

v_call: TRBV28
j_call: TRBJ1-2
cdr3_length: 13
cdr3_aa: ASSSPGTGVRGYT

v_call: TRBV25-1
j_call: TRBJ2-1
cdr3_length: 12
cdr3_aa: ASSETGGTNEQF

v_call: TRBV4-3
j_call: TRBJ2-1
cdr3_length: 14
cdr3_aa: ASSQGSLAGYNEQF

v_call: TRBV25-1
j_call: TRBJ1-2
cdr3_length: 14
cdr3_aa: ASSAYRGGGDYGYT

v_call: TRBV29-1
j_call: TRBJ1-2
cdr3_length: 12
cdr3_aa: SVKIEVSTTGYT